The clone carrying this T cell receptor (beta chain) has only one observation. Treatment given: oral pan-JAK inhibitor, 5-10 mg twice daily. The germline V and J ends were trimmed by 0 bases and 6 bases, with 18 bases remaining between them. The germline CDR1 and CDR2 sequences are SGHTA and FQGNSA. The CDR3 loop spans 16 amino acids. This sample is drawn from a study of CD8+ T cells in alopecia areata. Turning to the study itself: Treated patients took oral tofacitinib at 5 to 10 mg twice daily.

Sequencing relied on a cDNA template that was reverse transcribed from extracted RNA. Measured with immunoSEQ multiplex PCR; TCRdb has only the in-frame clones, and not every one. The table lists around 150,000 clones, about two thirds of them singletons, with roughly 0.99% in the top ten. The TCR was taken from a human donor with alopecia areata. Specimen: CD4+ T cells sorted from blood, collected at week 4, from a patient treated with tofacitinib. The rearrangement links TRBV7-2 to TRBJ2-7; TRBD2 might be the D (6 bases). DNA of the CDR3: TGTGCCAGCAGCTTAGCGGGTGGGGCTAGGAGGGGCGAGCAGTACTTC. It yields the protein CASSLAGGARRGEQYF.